A single sample gave rise to the 17 T cell receptor beta chains below, sequenced in a study of read filtering for tumor transcriptome and immune sequencing. This library used roughly 400 ng RNA and molecular barcoded adaptors spanning alpha/delta and beta/gamma chains. Using its own MiXCR run on the reads, TCRdb lists one record per CDR3 protein. This sample has around 130,000 distinct CDR3 sequences, with about 12% found just once. Input material: a population of CD138-negative cells sorted from bone marrow. The receptors were gathered from a donor aged 40 or older with multiple myeloma.

For this clonotype: This may come from a read error, since a much larger clone is one base off. The gene calls are TRBV27 and TRBJ2-6; TRBD2 agrees at 9 bases. CDR1 MNHEY and CDR2 SMNVEV come from the germline V gene (reference sequence). The CDR3 loop spans 15 amino acids. Here the CDR3 DNA reads TGTACCAGCAGTTTAGCGGGAGCCGGGGCCAACGTCCTGACTTTC. It codes for CTSSLAGAGANVLTF.

This clonotype was observed many times. The chain has TRBV29-1 and TRBJ2-7; D remains unclear. The V end lost 5 bases, the J end lost 0 bases, and 14 bases lay between the germline ends. Germline V gene lookup returns CDR1 SQVTM and CDR2 ANQGSEA. The length of the CDR3 is 14 residues. CDR3 protein: CSVQQDARSYEQYF. The DNA of the CDR3 is TGCAGCGTTCAGCAGGACGCCCGCTCCTACGAGCAGTACTTC.

This clonotype was seen many times. This CDR3 is CASSLVPSGGNEKLFF. The CDR3 DNA follows: TGTGCCAGCAGCCTGGTACCCAGCGGAGGAAATGAAAAACTGTTTTTT. The genes are TRBV14 and TRBJ1-4; no clear D. The CDR3 loop spans 16 amino acids. The ends were cut back, 4 bases at V and 5 bases at J, with 17 bases in the middle. Per germline, CDR1 SGHDN and CDR2 FVKESK.

Regarding this clonotype: Being one base from a much bigger clone, this may be a read error. The rearrangement links TRBV24-1 to TRBJ2-1; D is unresolved. Germline V lookup: CDR1 KGHDR, CDR2 SFDVKD. The V end lost 4 bases, the J end lost 10 bases, and 10 bases lay between the germline ends. CDR3 length: 12 amino acids. CDR3 nucleotide sequence: TGTGCCACCAGTGACGCGACTGGAGAGCAGTTCTTC. This sequence encodes CATSDATGEQFF.

This clonotype occurred many times. The V gene is TRBV9, the J gene TRBJ2-2, with D unclear. The length of the CDR3 is 13 residues. Germline V gene data show CDR1 as SGDLS and CDR2 as YYNGEE. Trimming stripped 4 bases from V and 3 bases from J, with 7 bases between. CDR3 DNA: TGTGCCAGCAGCTCGACGTACACCGGGGAGCTGTTTTTT. This codes for CASSSTYTGELFF.

This chain links TRBV5-1 with TRBJ2-1; D possibly matches TRBD1 or TRBD2 (5 bases each). The germline V gene has CDR1 SGHRS and CDR2 YFSETQ. The germline V and J ends were trimmed by 0 bases and 12 bases, with 10 bases remaining between them. The CDR3 has 12 amino acids. The CDR3 DNA sequence: TGCGCCAGCAGCTTGGCTGGGGGTGTGCAGTTCTTC. The encoded protein is CASSLAGGVQFF.

The genes are TRBV12-3 or TRBV12-4 and TRBJ2-5, with D perhaps matching TRBD2 (5 bases). The CDR3 is 14 amino acids. V lost 4 bases to trimming and J lost 4 bases, with 13 bases between them. The CDR3 is CASSSDWQGETQYF. CDR3 in DNA: TGTGCCAGCAGTTCGGACTGGCAAGGAGAGACCCAGTACTTC.

About this clonotype: This may arise from a read error, as a much more abundant clone is one base away. The rearrangement joins TRBV15 to TRBJ2-2; the D gene could be TRBD1 or TRBD2 (5 bases each). Looked up from germline, CDR1 is LNHNV and CDR2 is YYDKDF (reference sequence). The length of the CDR3 is 14 residues. This CDR3 reads CAARFGADTGELFF. The CDR3 DNA is TGTGCCGCCAGATTCGGGGCCGACACCGGGGAGCTGTTTTTT.

In the case of this clonotype: A clone one base away is much larger, so this may be a read error. The J gene is TRBJ2-1, the V gene TRBV11-2; 9 bases align to TRBD1. J was trimmed by 15 bases and V by 0 bases; bases with no gene match: 9. Germline V lookup: CDR1 SGHAT, CDR2 FQNNGV. The CDR3 has 14 amino acids. The CDR3 coding sequence is TGTGCCAGCAGCTTAGATCGTAAGAGACAGGGGGGGTTCTTC. Translation: CASSLDRKRQGGFF.

This clonotype was observed a handful of times. The V call is TRBV7-7, the J call TRBJ2-1, with 14 nucleotides matching TRBD2. Germline trimming cut 5 bases from V and 4 bases from J; bases unmatched to any gene: 7. The CDR3 covers 17 residues. CDR1 and CDR2 (germline): SSHAT, FNYEAQ (reference sequence). This CDR3 reads CASSPRLAGGTYNEQFF. For the CDR3, the DNA is TGTGCCAGCAGCCCCAGACTAGCGGGAGGGACATACAATGAGCAGTTCTTC.

At least ten counts were recorded for this clonotype. This chain links TRBV28 with TRBJ2-7; the D gene is possibly TRBD1 (5 bases). The CDR3 is made up of 14 amino acids. V lost 3 bases and J lost 0, with 9 bases in between. Germline V gives CDR1 MDHEN, CDR2 SYDVKM. As DNA, the CDR3 is TGTGCCAGCAGTTTCCAGGGTTACTCCTACGAGCAGTACTTC. Amino acids: CASSFQGYSYEQYF.

This clonotype was detected many times. The V and J genes are TRBV28 and TRBJ1-1; D is undetermined. The V gene lost 6 bases and the J gene lost 3 bases, with 5 bases spanning the gap. Germline CDR1 reads MDHEN; CDR2 reads SYDVKM. The CDR3 totals 11 residues. The CDR3 protein is CASSLYTEAFF. The DNA for the CDR3 is TGTGCCAGCAGCCTTTACACTGAAGCTTTCTTT.

In regard to this clonotype: One base away lies a much larger clone, so this may be a sequencing read error. The chain uses TRBV20-1 and TRBJ2-7; D not resolved. V was trimmed by 2 bases and J by 2 bases, leaving 13 bases between them. This CDR3 contains 14 residues. Germline V gene sequence: CDR1 DFQATT, CDR2 SNEGSKA (reference sequence). The CDR3 coding sequence is TGCAGTGCTAGATCGGGCGGACCCCCCTACGAGCAGTACTTC. This sequence encodes CSARSGGPPYEQYF.

This clonotype was seen more than once but under ten times. This rearrangement joins TRBV7-9 to TRBJ1-3; D gene ambiguous. The CDR3 consists of 16 residues. From germline, CDR1 is SEHNR and CDR2 FQNEAQ (reference sequence). Trimming removed 1 base from V and 2 bases from J, with 12 bases in between. Here the CDR3 DNA reads TGTGCCAGCAGCTTAGAGCCCGGCGGGGCTGGAAACACCATATATTTT. It encodes CASSLEPGGAGNTIYF.

This clonotype was found many times. The chain uses TRBV7-9 and TRBJ2-1; 13 nucleotides line up with TRBD2. V shed 5 bases, J shed 8 bases, and the junction held 12 bases outside the gene matches. Germline V lookup: CDR1 SEHNR, CDR2 FQNEAQ (reference sequence). The CDR3 is 17 residues long. The CDR3 loop is CASSRLTSGRPIHEQFF. The CDR3 DNA follows: TGTGCCAGCAGCCGACTGACTAGCGGGAGGCCAATACATGAGCAGTTCTTC.

The chain is built from TRBV5-5 and TRBJ2-1; 8 bases match TRBD2. The CDR3 has 14 residues. Germline trimming cut 4 bases from V and 9 bases from J; bases unmatched to any gene: 9. Germline V gene data show CDR1 as SGHKS and CDR2 as YYEKEE (reference sequence). The CDR3 is CASSLGLDIGEQFF. The CDR3 nucleotides are TGTGCCAGCAGCCTGGGACTAGACATCGGTGAGCAGTTCTTC.

In its sample, this clonotype was seen a few times. The germline gene is not matched at one end of the junction; a read error may be the cause. This sequence joins TRBV12-3 or TRBV12-4 and TRBJ2-7, with no clear D. The CDR3 runs 11 residues. CDR3 loop: CASSPSHEQYF. The CDR3 DNA is TGTGCCAGCAGTCCCTCCCACGAGCAGTACTTC.